This TCR beta chain originates from a study of neurological immune-mediated disorders. The unsorted libraries were generated from a total of 2 million PBMCs, which had been stored in RNAlater at -80 C. TCRdb re-analysed the 5' RACE reads in MiXCR, keeping a single row per CDR3 protein. This sample carries 45,000 to 70,000 distinct CDR3 sequences, less than 5% of them seen once, and the ten largest clones take roughly 3.1%. This sequence originates from a man aged 50-59 years with multiple sclerosis. The sequenced sample was PBMCs.

Here the CDR3 reads CASSLRQNRLTF. As DNA, the CDR3 is TGCGCCAGCAGCTTGCGACAGAATCGCCTGACTTTC. The chain joins TRBV5-1 to TRBJ2-6, with D tentatively TRBD1 (5 bases). The CDR3 has 12 amino acids. Germline V gene sequence: CDR1 SGHRS, CDR2 YFSETQ. V was clipped by 1 base and J by 15 bases, with 11 bases between them.